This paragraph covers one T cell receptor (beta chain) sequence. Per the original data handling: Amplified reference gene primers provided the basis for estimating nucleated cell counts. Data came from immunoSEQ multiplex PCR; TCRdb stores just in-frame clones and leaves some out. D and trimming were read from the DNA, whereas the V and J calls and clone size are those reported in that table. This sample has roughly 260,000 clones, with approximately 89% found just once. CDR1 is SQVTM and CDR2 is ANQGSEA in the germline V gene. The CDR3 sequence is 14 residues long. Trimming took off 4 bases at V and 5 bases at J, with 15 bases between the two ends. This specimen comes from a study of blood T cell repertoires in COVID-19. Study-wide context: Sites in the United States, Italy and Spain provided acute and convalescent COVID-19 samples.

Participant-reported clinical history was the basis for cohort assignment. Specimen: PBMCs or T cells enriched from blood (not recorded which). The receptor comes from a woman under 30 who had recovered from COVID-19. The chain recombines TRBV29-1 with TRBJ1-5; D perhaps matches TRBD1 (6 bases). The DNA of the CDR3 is TGCAGCGTTGGAGAGGGAGGGGGATATCAGCCCCAGCATTTT. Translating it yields CSVGEGGGYQPQHF.